This T cell receptor (beta chain) was recorded in a study of spatial heterogeneity in lung cancer (dated by TCRdb to the late 2010s). Describing the broader study: More beta-chain than alpha-chain transcripts were consistently detected, likely reflecting higher beta-chain transcript abundance. TCR alpha and beta repertoires were quantitatively compared across multiple tumor regions, matched nontumor lung and blood in non-small cell lung cancer. In the raw uncorrected reads, each unique combination of TCR and UMI appeared on average more than ten times. At surgery, about 210 tumor regions, around 67 matched nontumor lung samples and 56 PBMC samples were TCR-sequenced for both alpha and beta chains. Nonsynonymous mutation counts, determined by whole-exome sequencing of tumor tissue, were related to features of the TCR repertoire. The investigation overall reported the following: Confirming at a functional level the hypothesis that regional TCRs recognize regional mutations was considered to require additional single-cell paired TCR alpha and beta sequencing. Ubiquitous expanded tumor TCRs were detected in blood more often at tumor resection than at routine follow-up.

This clonotype was recorded once. It has no known antigen specificity. One end of the junction fails to match germline, which may point to a read error. The time point label, as the study defines it: sample taken at primary tumor resection. Without any cell sorting, TCR sequencing was performed on whole RNA extracted either from tumor and nontumor lung tissue or from cryopreserved PBMC samples. Samples were obtained from about 75 patients with early-stage, untreated non-small cell lung cancer from the lung TRACERx cohort. Patients were selected for TCR sequencing only if sufficient RNA was available from at least two tumor regions. The CDR3 has 14 amino acids, counting the end cysteine and phenylalanine. CDR3 DNA is the only sequence kept; it has 42 bases, read in frame from the first base. CDR1 SGHKS and CDR2 YYEKEE are derived from the germline V gene (reference sequence). The library was generated by 5' RACE. The instrument given in TCRdb is NextSeq 500. To allow correction of PCR and sequencing errors, the TCR library protocol tagged every TCR cDNA molecule with a unique molecular identifier. The study's own analysis went as follows. Decombinator tools were used for TCR identification, UMI-based error correction and CDR3 extraction. TCRs above a frequency of 2 per 1,000, corresponding to the top 1% of the tumor frequency distribution, were defined as expanded. Renyi diversity was calculated using the R vegan package after each repertoire was subsampled 100 times to 5,000 TCRs. CDR3 similarity networks were constructed using string-kernel similarity of amino acid triplets, with links drawn between CDR3s whose pairwise similarity was above 0.82. TCRdb applied fastp at Q25 and MiXCR to the public reads, then kept only in-frame beta chains. Rows are combined by CDR3 protein, so each entry shows the most common genes and DNA. The authors' filters were not applied to this entry. This sample gives about 95,000 distinct CDR3 sequences in total; roughly 10% of them show up just once. The ten largest make up 6% to 7.5% of the sample.

The material was PBMCs, obtained at surgery. The receptor was isolated from a male donor with early-stage non-small cell lung cancer. The chain was built from TRBV5-5 and TRBJ2-3; 8 nucleotides in the junction match TRBD1. Read as DNA, the sequence is TGTGCCAGCAGCCCCCCCCAGGGGGCGGCCTCGGCGGATTTT. Its product reads: CASSPPQGAASADF. Reference TRBV5-5 and TRBJ2-3 proteins supply the regions before and after the CDR3; the full variable domain is: DAGVTQSPTHLIKTRGQQVTLRCSPISGHKSVSWYQQVLGQGPQFIFQYYEKEERGRGNFPDRFSARQFPNYSSELNVNALLLGDSALYLCASSPPQGAASADFGPGTRLTVL.